This T cell receptor beta chain appears in the sequencing data of a study of CD8 T cells in ankylosing spondylitis. Study-level results: A TCR beta motif made of several highly homologous variants seemed typical of ankylosing spondylitis blood. Significantly higher representation of disease-linked clones was reported for matched ankylosing spondylitis synovial fluid.

Construction of TCR beta libraries was performed using quantitative 5'-RACE with molecular barcodes. TCRdb analysed the 5' RACE reads with MiXCR anew, one entry per CDR3 protein. The sample shows about 540,000 distinct CDR3 sequences, roughly an eighth of them seen only once. The CDR3 has 12 residues. Germline CDR1 is DFQATT and CDR2 is SNEGSKA (reference sequence). The V gene lost 3 bases and the J gene lost 5 bases, with 8 bases spanning the gap. As for this clonotype: Its antigen is unknown.

This receptor was taken from a male donor with ankylosing spondylitis. The chain uses TRBV20-1 and TRBJ2-1; D gene uncertain. The sample consisted of blood, either unsorted or a sorted T cell fraction (not recorded which). The CDR3 region has the DNA TGCAGTGCTAGCGGCTATGACAATGAGCAGTTCTTC. It translates to CSASGYDNEQFF.